This entry features one TCR beta chain sequence. It has no known antigen specificity. The record has no base qualities; no much larger clone is one base away. The immunoSEQ Assay, a bias-controlled multiplex PCR, was used to amplify TCRbeta CDR3 regions from genomic DNA. On the authors' methods: The number of nucleated cells in each sample was estimated from the amplification of reference gene primers within the assay. To quantify the absolute abundance of each unique TCRbeta CDR3 rearrangement, sequence reads were collapsed and filtered. Productive Simpson clonality was computed per sample as the square root of Simpson's diversity index over productive rearrangements. TCRdb took this table from immuneACCESS and kept in-frame rearrangements with V and J called. Such tables lack part of the clones; where checked against another copy, unresolved V genes explain under half of the gap, and the rest is unexplained. V, J and clone size reflect that table, while D and trimming were determined from the DNA. In all, the sample holds 150,000 to 200,000 clones, and 86% of those were seen once. The ten top clones hold 0.99% of the sample.

CDR1 KGHDR and CDR2 SFDVKD are derived from the germline V gene. Taken from cysteine to phenylalanine, the CDR3 has 15 residues. Only the CDR3 portion is preserved as DNA: 45 bases, with reading frame beginning at the first base. Here V drops 3 bases and J drops 2 bases, and the junction holds 3 bases not matched to any gene. Collaborating institutions collected whole blood in K2EDTA tubes following their own protocols. For TCRbeta analysis, collaborators shipped samples in one of three forms: frozen whole blood, isolated PBMCs, or DNA extracted from either of those sample types. This record comes from a study of blood T cell repertoires in COVID-19 (dated by TCRdb to the early 2020s). A note on the overall study: Samples from collaborators originated in the United States, Italy and Spain and spanned both the acute and convalescent phases of COVID-19. The dataset comprised deeply sampled blood TCRbeta repertoires from subjects exposed to, actively infected with, or recovered from COVID-19. The sample metadata nearly always contained a de-identified subject ID, COVID-19 status, age in years and sex. A freely available public database, intended as a resource for researchers studying the immune response to SARS-CoV-2, is where the repertoires were released. The material from the prospective study consisted of cDNA or gDNA derived from T cells, B-cell-depleted T cells, or PBMCs. Samples were obtained from the ongoing ImmuneRACE study (first 160 participants) and from about 1,300 subjects provided by 6 global collaborators. Where available, HLA class I and class II types were taken from metadata supplied by the sample provider and were not determined by assay-based typing. Paper-wide results and their limitations: Clinical and demographic metadata were provided uncurated, with the amount varying by source and participant.

The receptor's source is a man aged 18-30 years with acute or convalescent COVID-19. The V and J segments used are TRBV24-1 and TRBJ1-5; 7 bases in the junction line up with TRBD1. The source material was peripheral blood. The CDR3 here reads CATSDGTEGNQPQHF. The sequenced DNA: TGTGCCACCAGTGATGGGACAGAAGGCAATCAGCCCCAGCATTTT.